The next 17 T cell receptor beta chains were all read from a single sample in a study of cytomegalovirus exposure and HLA in healthy donors. The PCR ran on 60 Vbeta and 13 Jbeta primers. Only in-frame clones appear in the TCRdb table, and some are missing; sequencing was by immunoSEQ multiplex PCR. The table lists 200,000 or so clones, about three quarters of them singletons. The sample was PBMCs. These receptors all stem from a woman aged 25 to 45 in good health and CMV-seropositive.

The chain links TRBV19 to TRBJ1-2, with 7 positions matching TRBD1. The germline CDR1 and CDR2 sequences are LNHDA and SQIVND (reference sequence). The CDR3 covers 14 residues. Trimming at V came to 6 bases and at J to 4 bases, leaving 8 bases not matched to a gene. The CDR3 here is CASSLNRGTYGYTF. In DNA, the CDR3 is TGTGCCAGTAGCCTCAACAGGGGCACCTATGGCTACACCTTC. Full variable domain (outside the CDR3, taken from reference TRBV19 and TRBJ1-2): DGGITQSPKYLFRKEGQNVTLSCEQNLNHDAMYWYRQDPGQGLRLIYYSQIVNDFQKGDIAEGYSVSREKKESFPLTVTSAQKNPTAFYLCASSLNRGTYGYTFGSGTRLTVV.

This clone appeared once. The chain links TRBV7-2 to TRBJ2-1; unclear D gene. The CDR3 consists of 15 residues. Trimming pared 3 bases from V and 2 bases from J, leaving 11 bases between. Per germline, CDR1 SGHTA and CDR2 FQGNSA. The CDR3 nucleotides are TGTGCCAGCAGCTTTTCCACGCCTACCTACAATGAGCAGTTCTTC. This sequence encodes CASSFSTPTYNEQFF.

This chain connects TRBV19 to TRBJ2-5; maybe TRBD2 (6 bases). CDR3 length: 15 residues. Per germline, CDR1 LNHDA and CDR2 SQIVND (reference sequence). V was clipped by 5 bases and J by 4 bases, with 17 bases between them. The CDR3 region has the DNA TGTGCCAGTAGTCCCTCCCGGGGGAGAGCAGAGACCCAGTACTTC. Translating gives CASSPSRGRAETQYF.

This clone was observed a few times. The chain carries TRBV27 and TRBJ1-1; D not resolved. Trimming removed 5 bases from V and 1 base from J, with 17 bases in between. The V gene's germline CDR1 is MNHEY and CDR2 SMNVEV (reference sequence). This CDR3 spans 16 amino acids. CDR3: CASSPRGKGWNTEAFF. DNA for the CDR3: TGTGCCAGCAGTCCCCGGGGAAAGGGATGGAACACTGAAGCTTTCTTT.

This clone has more than one count but fewer than ten. The gene calls are TRBV27 and TRBJ1-2; TRBD1 aligns across 8 bases. Looked up from germline, CDR1 is MNHEY and CDR2 is SMNVEV (reference sequence). The V segment lost 4 bases and the J segment 4 bases; nucleotides outside the gene matches: 8. CDR3 size: 15 residues. The CDR3 nucleotides are TGTGCCAGCAGTTCCGCGGACAGGGTTGGCTATGGCTACACCTTC. Translating it yields CASSSADRVGYGYTF.

As to this clone: Within the sample, other DNA sequences also encode this same CDR3. The CDR3 DNA follows: TGTGCCAGCTCCCTGACAGGGGGCACTGAAGCTTTCTTT. Encoded protein: CASSLTGGTEAFF. The chain combines TRBV18 with TRBJ1-1; 9 bases line up with TRBD1. Trimming took 6 bases from V and 4 from J; bases not matched to a gene: 3. The CDR3 consists of 13 residues. Germline-derived CDR1 and CDR2 are KGHSH and LQKENI.

This clone was recorded once. The V gene is TRBV28, the J gene TRBJ2-1, with D perhaps TRBD2 (6 bases). With 3 bases removed from V and 6 bases from J, the gap between germline ends came to 15 bases. The CDR3 sequence is 15 residues long. Germline loops: CDR1 MDHEN, CDR2 SYDVKM. The CDR3 sequence: CASSLSRSGPNEQFF. CDR3 DNA sequence: TGTGCCAGCAGTTTGAGTAGGAGCGGGCCCAATGAGCAGTTCTTC.

CDR3: CASSSRRKGGQPQHF. The CDR3 bases are TGTGCCAGCAGCTCCCGTAGGAAGGGAGGTCAGCCCCAGCATTTT. The genes are TRBV5-6 and TRBJ1-5; D not certain. Germline assignment: CDR1 SGHDT and CDR2 YYEEEE. The CDR3 consists of 15 residues. V lost 3 bases to trimming and J lost 6 bases, with 16 bases between them.

The chain uses TRBV6-5 and TRBJ2-7, with D possibly being TRBD1 (5 bases). The CDR3 is made up of 15 amino acids. Germline V lookup: CDR1 MNHEY, CDR2 SVGAGI. Trimming removed 5 bases from V and 3 bases from J, with 17 bases in between. The CDR3 here is CASSASTGSFYEQYF. The CDR3 bases are TGTGCCAGCAGTGCTTCCACAGGTTCGTTCTACGAGCAGTACTTC.

V gene TRBV9 combines with J gene TRBJ2-2; maybe TRBD1 (5 bases). The germline V gene has CDR1 SGDLS and CDR2 YYNGEE. Trimming cost V 4 bases and J 1 base, with 5 bases left between them. This CDR3 comprises 13 residues. This CDR3 reads CASSQGNTGELFF. CDR3 nucleotides: TGTGCCAGCAGCCAGGGGAACACCGGGGAGCTGTTTTTT.

The V call is TRBV29-1, the J call TRBJ1-2, with TRBD1 matching 8 bases. CDR1 SQVTM and CDR2 ANQGSEA come from the germline V gene. Trimming took 8 bases from V and 2 from J; bases not matched to a gene: 10. This CDR3 comprises 14 residues. CDR3 DNA: TGCAGCTCCGGACAGGGTGAGGCGAACTATGGCTACACCTTC. Translation gives CSSGQGEANYGYTF.

The V call is TRBV5-1, the J call TRBJ2-7; D may be TRBD1 (6 bases). Per germline, CDR1 SGHRS and CDR2 YFSETQ. The CDR3 has 14 residues. V shed 0 bases and J shed 0 bases, with 7 bases lying between them. CDR3 in DNA: TGCGCCAGCAGCTTGGTAGGGGGCTCCTACGAGCAGTACTTC. Protein product: CASSLVGGSYEQYF.

The chain employs TRBV2 and TRBJ2-1, with 7 bases fitting TRBD2. The trim removed 3 bases at V and 1 base at J, leaving 3 bases unmatched. The germline gives CDR1 SNHLY, CDR2 FYNNEI. The CDR3 totals 15 residues. The CDR3 coding sequence is TGTGCCAGCAGTGAGAGCGGGACTTCCTACAATGAGCAGTTCTTC. Residues: CASSESGTSYNEQFF.

The chain recombines TRBV19 with TRBJ2-2; maybe TRBD1 (5 bases). V lost 1 base to trimming and J lost 3 bases, with 6 bases between them. The CDR3 has 14 residues. CDR1 is LNHDA, CDR2 SQIVND, per germline (reference sequence). CDR3: CASSIGRDTGELFF. The CDR3 DNA follows: TGTGCCAGTAGTATAGGCAGGGACACCGGGGAGCTGTTTTTT.

The chain combines TRBV19 with TRBJ2-5; TRBD2 matches at 7 bases. V shed 4 bases, J shed 5 bases, and the junction held 13 bases outside the gene matches. The CDR3 loop spans 16 amino acids. Germline V gene data show CDR1 as LNHDA and CDR2 as SQIVND (reference sequence). The DNA for the CDR3 is TGTGCCAGTAGTAATCGACTAGCCCGAAAGAGGGAGACCCAGTACTTC. Translated: CASSNRLARKRETQYF.

The chain links TRBV30 to TRBJ2-3, with TRBD2 matching over 9 bases. The J segment lost 6 bases and the V segment lost 4 bases, leaving 11 bases of the junction unmatched. CDR1 is GTSNPN and CDR2 is SVGIG in the germline V gene (reference sequence). The CDR3 is 15 residues long. CDR3 coding DNA: TGTGCCTGGACCCCAGGGGCGGGGGGGCTGGATACGCAGTATTTT. This codes for CAWTPGAGGLDTQYF.

The chain joins TRBV5-1 to TRBJ1-2; D ambiguous. Trimming shortened V by 0 bases and J by 1 base, and 7 bases separated the two germline ends. The CDR3 extends over 14 amino acids. Looked up from germline, CDR1 is SGHRS and CDR2 is YFSETQ. For the CDR3, the DNA is TGCGCCAGCAGCTTGGATCTATTTAACTATGGCTACACCTTC. Encoded protein: CASSLDLFNYGYTF.